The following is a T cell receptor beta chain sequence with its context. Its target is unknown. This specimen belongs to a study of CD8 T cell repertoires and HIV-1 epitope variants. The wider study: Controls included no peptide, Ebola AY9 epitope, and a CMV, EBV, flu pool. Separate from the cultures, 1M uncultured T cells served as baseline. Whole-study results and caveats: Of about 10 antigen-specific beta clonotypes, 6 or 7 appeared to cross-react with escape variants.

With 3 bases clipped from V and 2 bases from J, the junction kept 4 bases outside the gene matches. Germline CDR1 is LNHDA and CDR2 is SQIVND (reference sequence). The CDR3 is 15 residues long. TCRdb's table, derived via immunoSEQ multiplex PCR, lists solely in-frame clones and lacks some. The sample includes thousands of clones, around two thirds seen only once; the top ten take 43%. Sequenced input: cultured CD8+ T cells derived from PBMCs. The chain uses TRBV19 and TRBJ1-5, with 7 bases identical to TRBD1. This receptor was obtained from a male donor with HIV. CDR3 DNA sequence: TGTGCCAGTAGTATGACGACAGGGCGCAATCAGCCCCAGCATTTT. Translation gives CASSMTTGRNQPQHF.